The rows below give T cell receptor beta chains drawn from one sample of a study of early stage breast cancer tumors. Repertoires were generated with immunoSEQ multiplex PCR, while TCRdb's copy carries only in-frame clones and drops some. The table shows about 31,000 clones, with roughly four fifths occurring only once. Sequences were obtained from blood. The receptor set was obtained from a person in their 40s with breast cancer. Each CDR3 is given with its conserved first and last residue. The D gene is left open where the match is weak. Where a row states a size, it is once, few, many or the class of an expanded clone; other rows omit it.

CASSYSSYGYTF	TGTGCCAGCAGTTACTCCAGCTATGGCTACACCTTC	TRBV6-6	.	12	TRBJ1-2	.
CSVLKLAGVNYEQYF	TGCAGCGTTTTAAAACTAGCGGGAGTCAACTACGAGCAGTACTTC	TRBV29-1	TRBD2	15	TRBJ2-7	.
CASSVVLAGPNTGELFF	TGTGCCAGCAGCGTAGTACTAGCGGGGCCGAACACCGGGGAGCTGTTTTTT	TRBV9	TRBD2	17	TRBJ2-2	.
CASSFRRRAGNQPQHF	TGTGCCAGCAGTTTCAGGCGCAGGGCAGGTAATCAGCCCCAGCATTTT	TRBV28	.	16	TRBJ1-5	.
CASSLAPGRGNEKLFF	TGTGCCAGCAGCTTAGCTCCAGGACGGGGTAATGAAAAACTGTTTTTT	TRBV11-3	.	16	TRBJ1-4	.
CASSPQLAAGYEQYF	TGTGCCAGCAGTCCTCAACTAGCGGCGGGGTACGAGCAGTACTTC	TRBV27	TRBD2	15	TRBJ2-7	few
CASSYGRRDEQFF	TGTGCCAGCAGTTACGGGCGGAGGGATGAGCAGTTCTTC	TRBV6-6	.	13	TRBJ2-1	few
CASSLESSYNEQFF	TGTGCCAGCAGCTTAGAAAGCTCCTACAATGAGCAGTTCTTC	TRBV11-3	.	14	TRBJ2-1	few
CASSFNRNTGLSGYTF	TGTGCCAGCAGCTTTAACCGCAACACAGGGTTGAGCGGCTACACCTTC	TRBV7-2	.	16	TRBJ1-2	.
CASSMRLDETQYF	TGTGCCAGCAGCATGAGACTAGACGAGACCCAGTACTTC	TRBV7-7	.	13	TRBJ2-5	once